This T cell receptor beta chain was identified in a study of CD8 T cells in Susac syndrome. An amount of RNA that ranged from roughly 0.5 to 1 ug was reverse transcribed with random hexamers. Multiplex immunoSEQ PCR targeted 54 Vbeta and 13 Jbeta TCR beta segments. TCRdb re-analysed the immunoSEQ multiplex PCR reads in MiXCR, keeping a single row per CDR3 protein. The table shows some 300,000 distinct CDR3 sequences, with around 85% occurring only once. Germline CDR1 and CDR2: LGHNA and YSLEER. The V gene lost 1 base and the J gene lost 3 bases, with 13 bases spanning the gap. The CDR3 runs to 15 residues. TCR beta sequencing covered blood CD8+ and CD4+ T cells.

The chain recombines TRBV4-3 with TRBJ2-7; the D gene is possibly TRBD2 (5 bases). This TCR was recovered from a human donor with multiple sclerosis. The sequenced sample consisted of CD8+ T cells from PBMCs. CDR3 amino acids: CASSQGTGWDYEQYF. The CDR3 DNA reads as TGCGCCAGCAGCCAAGGAACGGGATGGGACTACGAGCAGTACTTC.